Listed below are T cell receptor beta chains from one sample, sequenced in a study of blood T cell repertoires in COVID-19. This table comes from immunoSEQ multiplex PCR, and its TCRdb copy is limited to in-frame clones, with some not included. The table has about 90,000 clones, 85% seen once. Input material: peripheral blood. Receptor source: a woman in her 70s with active or convalescent COVID-19. Each CDR3 is given with its conserved first and last residue. A D gene is named only where the DNA matches it firmly. Clone size appears in some rows only: once, few, many, or a class for an expanded clone.

v_gene: TRBV6-5
d_gene: -
abundance: -
j_gene: TRBJ1-6
CDR3aa: CASPSGQGYSPLHF
CDR3nt: TGTGCCAGCCCCTCAGGGCAGGGGTATTCACCCCTCCACTTT

v_gene: TRBV14
d_gene: -
abundance: -
j_gene: TRBJ2-6
CDR3aa: CASSYSFISTGANVLTF
CDR3nt: TGTGCCAGCAGTTACTCTTTCATTTCAACGGGGGCCAACGTCCTGACTTTC

v_gene: TRBV11-2
d_gene: TRBD1
abundance: -
j_gene: TRBJ1-5
CDR3aa: CASSLGTGGGQPQHF
CDR3nt: TGTGCCAGCAGCTTAGGGACAGGGGGAGGTCAGCCCCAGCATTTT

v_gene: TRBV19
d_gene: TRBD1
abundance: -
j_gene: TRBJ1-1
CDR3aa: CASSMRKTGATEAFF
CDR3nt: TGTGCCAGTAGTATGAGGAAGACAGGGGCCACTGAAGCTTTCTTT

v_gene: TRBV5-1
d_gene: -
abundance: -
j_gene: TRBJ1-4
CDR3aa: CASSPLGEEKLFF
CDR3nt: TGCGCCAGCAGCCCACTCGGGGAAGAAAAACTGTTTTTT

v_gene: TRBV7-8
d_gene: TRBD1
abundance: -
j_gene: TRBJ2-5
CDR3aa: CASRPPLARTGVPETQYF
CDR3nt: TGTGCCAGCCGCCCGCCCCTCGCTAGGACAGGGGTTCCAGAGACCCAGTACTTC

v_gene: TRBV10-3
d_gene: -
abundance: -
j_gene: TRBJ2-3
CDR3aa: CAGAGAPDTQYF
CDR3nt: TGTGCCGGTGCGGGGGCCCCTGACACGCAGTATTTT

v_gene: TRBV19
d_gene: -
abundance: -
j_gene: TRBJ1-3
CDR3aa: CASSIKLSGNTIYF
CDR3nt: TGTGCCAGTAGTATAAAACTCTCTGGAAACACCATATATTTT

v_gene: TRBV7-9
d_gene: TRBD1
abundance: few
j_gene: TRBJ1-3
CDR3aa: CASSSDRDGGNTIYF
CDR3nt: TGTGCCAGCAGCTCCGACAGGGATGGTGGAAACACCATATATTTT

v_gene: TRBV6-6
d_gene: -
abundance: -
j_gene: TRBJ1-2
CDR3aa: CASSYMASSANYGYTF
CDR3nt: TGTGCCAGCAGTTACATGGCATCCTCCGCTAACTATGGCTACACCTTC

v_gene: TRBV5-1
d_gene: -
abundance: -
j_gene: TRBJ2-5
CDR3aa: CASSLWSGVQETQYF
CDR3nt: TGCGCCAGCAGCTTGTGGTCAGGGGTCCAAGAGACCCAGTACTTC

v_gene: TRBV2
d_gene: -
abundance: few
j_gene: TRBJ1-3
CDR3aa: CASGWTPGNTIYF
CDR3nt: TGTGCCAGCGGGTGGACACCTGGAAACACCATATATTTT

v_gene: TRBV5-1
d_gene: -
abundance: -
j_gene: TRBJ2-1
CDR3aa: CASSLEGRAGANNEQFF
CDR3nt: TGCGCCAGCAGCTTGGAGGGTCGGGCGGGGGCTAACAATGAGCAGTTCTTC

v_gene: TRBV28
d_gene: -
abundance: -
j_gene: TRBJ1-2
CDR3aa: CASSLRVDYGYTF
CDR3nt: TGTGCCAGCAGTTTACGGGTTGACTATGGCTACACCTTC

v_gene: TRBV7-9
d_gene: -
abundance: -
j_gene: TRBJ2-3
CDR3aa: CASSPTAGDTQYF
CDR3nt: TGTGCCAGCAGCCCTACCGCGGGCGATACGCAGTATTTT

v_gene: TRBV6-5
d_gene: -
abundance: -
j_gene: TRBJ2-3
CDR3aa: CASSYGGLYSDTQYF
CDR3nt: TGTGCCAGCAGTTACGGCGGACTTTATTCGGATACGCAGTATTTT

v_gene: TRBV18
d_gene: -
abundance: -
j_gene: TRBJ1-2
CDR3aa: CASSPASGFGGYTF
CDR3nt: TGTGCCAGCTCACCAGCTAGCGGGTTTGGAGGCTACACCTTC

v_gene: TRBV10-3
d_gene: TRBD2
abundance: -
j_gene: TRBJ2-1
CDR3aa: CAISDEAGTSGYNEQFF
CDR3nt: TGTGCCATCAGTGACGAGGCCGGGACTAGCGGTTACAATGAGCAGTTCTTC

v_gene: TRBV4-3
d_gene: TRBD1
abundance: -
j_gene: TRBJ1-4
CDR3aa: CASSQGKTGGYEKLFF
CDR3nt: TGCGCCAGCAGCCAAGGGAAGACAGGGGGCTATGAAAAACTGTTTTTT

v_gene: TRBV19
d_gene: TRBD2
abundance: once
j_gene: TRBJ2-3
CDR3aa: CASMIGRAADTQYF
CDR3nt: TGTGCCAGTATGATAGGGAGGGCGGCAGATACGCAGTATTTT

v_gene: TRBV5-5
d_gene: TRBD2
abundance: -
j_gene: TRBJ2-3
CDR3aa: CASSLVAGVTDTQYF
CDR3nt: TGTGCCAGCAGCTTGGTAGCGGGGGTTACAGATACGCAGTATTTT

v_gene: TRBV2
d_gene: TRBD2
abundance: -
j_gene: TRBJ2-3
CDR3aa: CASSPGLAGPDTQYF
CDR3nt: TGTGCCAGCAGTCCGGGACTAGCGGGTCCAGATACGCAGTATTTT

v_gene: TRBV11-3
d_gene: TRBD1
abundance: -
j_gene: TRBJ2-1
CDR3aa: CASSFDRVVNEQFF
CDR3nt: TGTGCCAGCAGCTTTGACAGGGTGGTCAATGAGCAGTTCTTC

v_gene: TRBV5-1
d_gene: TRBD2
abundance: -
j_gene: TRBJ2-3
CDR3aa: CASSLSAGGITDTQYF
CDR3nt: TGCGCCAGCAGCTTGTCTGCGGGGGGAATCACAGATACGCAGTATTTT

v_gene: TRBV5-6
d_gene: -
abundance: -
j_gene: TRBJ1-2
CDR3aa: CASSYSQNYGYTF
CDR3nt: TGTGCCAGCAGCTATAGTCAAAACTATGGCTACACCTTC

v_gene: TRBV4-1
d_gene: TRBD1
abundance: -
j_gene: TRBJ1-2
CDR3aa: CASSQLQGAGYTF
CDR3nt: TGCGCCAGCAGCCAACTACAGGGGGCGGGCTACACCTTC

v_gene: TRBV24-1
d_gene: TRBD2
abundance: -
j_gene: TRBJ2-1
CDR3aa: CATSDWGAGRNNEQFF
CDR3nt: TGTGCCACCAGTGATTGGGGAGCGGGGCGAAACAATGAGCAGTTCTTC

v_gene: TRBV28
d_gene: TRBD1
abundance: once
j_gene: TRBJ1-1
CDR3aa: CASRSGGSHTEAFF
CDR3nt: TGTGCCAGCAGGTCAGGGGGATCGCACACTGAAGCTTTCTTT

v_gene: TRBV7-2
d_gene: -
abundance: -
j_gene: TRBJ2-5
CDR3aa: CASSFPRLIKTQYF
CDR3nt: TGTGCCAGCAGCTTCCCTCGACTCATTAAGACCCAGTACTTC

v_gene: TRBV7-2
d_gene: -
abundance: -
j_gene: TRBJ1-2
CDR3aa: CASSFRGFYGYTF
CDR3nt: TGTGCCAGCAGCTTTAGGGGGTTCTATGGCTACACCTTC

v_gene: TRBV5-4
d_gene: TRBD1
abundance: -
j_gene: TRBJ2-7
CDR3aa: CASSIRGGGYEQYF
CDR3nt: TGTGCCAGCAGCATAAGAGGGGGCGGCTACGAGCAGTACTTC

v_gene: TRBV2
d_gene: TRBD2
abundance: -
j_gene: TRBJ2-2
CDR3aa: CASSPTSGGAWTGELFF
CDR3nt: TGTGCCAGCAGTCCAACTAGCGGGGGGGCCTGGACCGGGGAGCTGTTTTTT

v_gene: TRBV27
d_gene: -
abundance: -
j_gene: TRBJ1-2
CDR3aa: CASSSRGRYYGYTF
CDR3nt: TGTGCCAGCAGTTCCCGGGGTCGATACTATGGCTACACCTTC

v_gene: TRBV4-1
d_gene: -
abundance: -
j_gene: TRBJ2-1
CDR3aa: CASSQASLASYEQFF
CDR3nt: TGCGCCAGCAGCCAAGCGAGTCTAGCGTCATATGAGCAGTTCTTC

v_gene: TRBV7-9
d_gene: TRBD2
abundance: -
j_gene: TRBJ2-5
CDR3aa: CASSLNSGPQETQYF
CDR3nt: TGTGCCAGCAGCCTCAATAGCGGGCCTCAAGAGACCCAGTACTTC

v_gene: TRBV29-1
d_gene: TRBD2
abundance: -
j_gene: TRBJ2-3
CDR3aa: CSVKRSGGADTQYF
CDR3nt: TGCAGCGTTAAGAGAAGCGGGGGGGCAGATACGCAGTATTTT

v_gene: TRBV15
d_gene: TRBD2
abundance: -
j_gene: TRBJ2-1
CDR3aa: CATNSPSGGGLLEQFF
CDR3nt: TGTGCCACCAACAGCCCTAGCGGGGGGGGGCTTCTTGAGCAGTTCTTC

v_gene: TRBV15
d_gene: -
abundance: -
j_gene: TRBJ2-5
CDR3aa: CATSRESRTTRGETQYF
CDR3nt: TGTGCCACCAGCAGAGAGTCCAGGACTACTCGAGGGGAGACCCAGTACTTC

v_gene: TRBV5-4
d_gene: -
abundance: once
j_gene: TRBJ1-1
CDR3aa: CASGASHQSNTEAFF
CDR3nt: TGTGCCAGCGGAGCTTCTCATCAGAGCAACACTGAAGCTTTCTTT

v_gene: TRBV10-3
d_gene: -
abundance: -
j_gene: TRBJ2-7
CDR3aa: CAISGTSGRGGPGQYF
CDR3nt: TGTGCCATCAGTGGGACGTCGGGCAGGGGCGGACCTGGGCAGTACTTC